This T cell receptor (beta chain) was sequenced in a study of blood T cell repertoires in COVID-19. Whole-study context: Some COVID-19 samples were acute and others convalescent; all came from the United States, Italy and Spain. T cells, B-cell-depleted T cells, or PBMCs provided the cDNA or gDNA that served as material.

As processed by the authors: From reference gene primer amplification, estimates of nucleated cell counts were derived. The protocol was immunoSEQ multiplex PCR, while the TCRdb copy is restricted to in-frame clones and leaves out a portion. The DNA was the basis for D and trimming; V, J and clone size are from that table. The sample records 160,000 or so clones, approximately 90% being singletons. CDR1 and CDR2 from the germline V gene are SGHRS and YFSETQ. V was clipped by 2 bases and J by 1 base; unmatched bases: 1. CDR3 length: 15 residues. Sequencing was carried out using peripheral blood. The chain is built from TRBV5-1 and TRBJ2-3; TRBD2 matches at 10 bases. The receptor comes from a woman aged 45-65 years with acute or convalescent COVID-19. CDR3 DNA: TGCGCCAGCAGCTTAGGGACTAGCGGCACAGATACGCAGTATTTT. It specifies CASSLGTSGTDTQYF.